Shown below are 14 T cell receptor beta chains from a single sample sequenced in a study of T cells in localized non-small cell lung cancer. The assay was immunoSEQ multiplex PCR, and TCRdb's table has in-frame clones only and misses some. The data contain over 3,500 clones, approximately 30% of them singletons. The sequences come from normal lung tissue next to the tumor, collected before any cancer treatment. These TCRs come from a male donor at least 60 years old with stage III lung adenocarcinoma.

This clone was recorded only once. The chain uses TRBV5-1 and TRBJ1-1; no definite D call. Trimming stripped 0 bases from V and 4 bases from J, with 10 bases between. The CDR3 length is 14 residues. CDR1 is SGHRS and CDR2 is YFSETQ in the germline V gene. DNA of the CDR3: TGCGCCAGCAGCTTGGGGGGAGCGAGCACTGAAGCTTTCTTT. Its translation is CASSLGGASTEAFF.

This chain joins TRBV7-5 and TRBJ2-6; TRBD2 is the table's D call, not checked against the DNA. TRBV7-5 represents a pseudogene. This CDR3 contains 17 residues. CDR3 protein: CASSQGLAGAGANVLTF. The DNA for the CDR3 is TGTGCCAGCAGCCAAGGACTAGCGGGAGCTGGGGCCAACGTCCTGACTTTC.

This clone has a handful of counts. The V and J genes are TRBV18 and TRBJ1-1; D gene unclear. Trimming cost V 0 bases and J 0 bases, with 14 bases left between them. The CDR3 consists of 17 residues. Germline V gene sequence: CDR1 KGHSH, CDR2 LQKENI. CDR3 in amino acids: CASSPPGPLNVNTEAFF. The CDR3 bases are TGTGCCAGCTCACCACCAGGGCCGTTAAACGTGAACACTGAAGCTTTCTTT.

V and J are TRBV11-3 and TRBJ2-7; D is ambiguous. Germline V CDR1 and CDR2: SGHNT, YENEEA. The CDR3 is 14 residues long. V gave up 3 bases and J gave up 0 bases, with 9 bases separating them. Here the CDR3 DNA reads TGTGCCAGCAGCTTGGACGCCGGCTCCTACGAGCAGTACTTC. Translated, it gives CASSLDAGSYEQYF.

The chain joins TRBV5-1 to TRBJ2-5; D uncertain. The V end was cut by 0 bases, the J end by 3 bases, with 9 bases between. The germline gives CDR1 SGHRS, CDR2 YFSETQ. The CDR3 is made up of 14 amino acids. The CDR3: CASSLGPVEETQYF. The CDR3 nucleotides are TGCGCCAGCAGCTTGGGGCCAGTCGAAGAGACCCAGTACTTC.

V and J are TRBV29-1 and TRBJ1-2; tentative D call: TRBD1 (6 bases). Germline values: CDR1 SQVTM, CDR2 ANQGSEA. The CDR3 is 17 residues long. With 0 bases removed from V and 5 bases from J, the gap between germline ends came to 22 bases. In DNA form, the CDR3 reads TGCAGCGTTGAAGATGGGGTGGGGGCCTTACTCCGGTATGGCTACACCTTC. Protein product: CSVEDGVGALLRYGYTF. Based on the CDR3 plus reference TRBV29-1 and TRBJ1-2, the full variable domain is SAVISQKPSRDICQRGTSLTIQCQVDSQVTMMFWYRQQPGQSLTLIATANQGSEATYESGFVIDKFPISRPNLTFSTLTVSNMSPEDSSIYLCSVEDGVGALLRYGYTFGSGTRLTVV.

J is TRBJ1-2 and V is TRBV30; D gene uncertain. The V and J ends lost 6 bases and 4 bases respectively, with 12 bases between them. The length of the CDR3 is 12 residues. The germline V gene has CDR1 GTSNPN and CDR2 SVGIG (reference sequence). The CDR3 region has the DNA TGTGCCTGCGGAGTGGGAGGCTATGGCTACACCTTC. Its translation: CACGVGGYGYTF. The full variable domain, rest sourced from reference TRBV30 and TRBJ1-2, is SQTIHQWPATLVQPVGSPLSLECTVEGTSNPNLYWYRQAAGRGLQLLFYSVGIGQISSEVPQNLSASRPQDRQFILSSKKLLLSDSGFYLCACGVGGYGYTFGSGTRLTVV.

This clone was found a few times. The DNA of the CDR3 is TGTGCCAGCAGTTCAACAGCAGGGGGCGGTTTGGAGACCCAGTACTTC. Its protein is CASSSTAGGGLETQYF. This chain connects TRBV6-8 to TRBJ2-5; 8 positions agree with TRBD1. This CDR3 spans 16 amino acids. After removal of 4 bases from V and 5 bases from J, the junction contained 12 bases not matched to a gene. Germline V lookup: CDR1 MNHGY, CDR2 SAAAGT.

The V gene is TRBV30, the J gene TRBJ2-2; D gene ambiguous. Trimming left V 2 bases short and J 1 base short, with 8 bases between. The CDR3 is made up of 14 amino acids. Per germline, CDR1 GTSNPN and CDR2 SVGIG (reference sequence). CDR3 sequence reads: CAWSPVGNTGELFF. The CDR3 bases are TGTGCCTGGAGTCCGGTAGGGAACACCGGGGAGCTGTTTTTT.

V gene TRBV19 combines with J gene TRBJ1-3; the match to TRBD1 covers 9 bases. Germline V CDR1 and CDR2: LNHDA, SQIVND (reference sequence). V shed 6 bases and J 0 bases; nucleotides not matched to a gene: 9. There are 17 residues in the CDR3. CDR3: CASRDRGGRTSGNTIYF. The DNA for the CDR3 is TGTGCCAGTAGGGACAGGGGAGGTCGAACCTCTGGAAACACCATATATTTT.

This clone is medium-sized (0.01 to 0.1%). The chain couples TRBV11-3 to TRBJ2-5; 10 bases agree with TRBD2. After removal of 3 bases from V and 5 bases from J, the junction contained 9 bases not matched to a gene. Germline assignment: CDR1 SGHNT and CDR2 YENEEA. The CDR3 consists of 16 residues. CDR3 nucleotide sequence: TGTGCCAGCAGCTTGGGAGATTTAGCGGGAGGTGAGACCCAGTACTTC. As protein: CASSLGDLAGGETQYF. Combining the CDR3 with reference TRBV11-3 and TRBJ2-5 gives the whole variable domain EAGVVQSPRYKIIEKKQPVAFWCNPISGHNTLYWYLQNLGQGPELLIRYENEEAVDDSQLPKDRFSAERLKGVDSTLKIQPAELGDSAVYLCASSLGDLAGGETQYFGPGTRLLVL.

The chain combines TRBV19 with TRBJ1-2; D is ambiguous. The CDR3 is 16 residues long. Deletions cut 3 bases from V and 7 bases from J, with 21 bases between. Per germline, CDR1 LNHDA and CDR2 SQIVND (reference sequence). The CDR3 nucleotides are TGTGCCAGTAGTATTCAAGGGTCCACGCCTCGCGGTGGCTACACCTTC. It encodes CASSIQGSTPRGGYTF.

The chain employs TRBV30 and TRBJ2-4; 7 bases match TRBD1. The germline CDR1 and CDR2 sequences are GTSNPN and SVGIG (reference sequence). V lost 8 bases and J lost 7; bases outside the gene matches: 8. CDR3 size: 12 residues. The CDR3 coding sequence is TGTGCCGGAGAGGGGGCGAGTAACATTCAGTACTTC. It codes for CAGEGASNIQYF.

The CDR3 here is CASSSRGGGTEAFF. The CDR3 DNA follows: TGTGCCAGCAGTTCTAGGGGAGGTGGCACTGAAGCTTTCTTT. The genes are TRBV6-8 and TRBJ1-1, with D perhaps TRBD1 (5 bases). Germline lookup yields CDR1 MNHGY and CDR2 SAAAGT. V was shortened by 4 bases and J by 4 bases, with 13 bases between the two germline ends. The CDR3 has 14 amino acids.